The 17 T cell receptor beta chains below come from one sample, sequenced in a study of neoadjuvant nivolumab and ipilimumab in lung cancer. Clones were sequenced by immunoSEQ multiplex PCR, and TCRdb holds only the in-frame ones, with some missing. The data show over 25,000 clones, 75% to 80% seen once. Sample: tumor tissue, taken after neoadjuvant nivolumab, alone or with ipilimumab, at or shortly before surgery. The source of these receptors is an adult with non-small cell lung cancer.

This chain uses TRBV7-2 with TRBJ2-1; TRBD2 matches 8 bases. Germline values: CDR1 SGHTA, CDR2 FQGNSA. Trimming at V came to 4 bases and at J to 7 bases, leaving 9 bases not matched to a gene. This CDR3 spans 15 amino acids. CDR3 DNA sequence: TGTGCCAGCAGCTCCGTCGGGACTAGTGGGAATGAGCAGTTCTTC. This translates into CASSSVGTSGNEQFF.

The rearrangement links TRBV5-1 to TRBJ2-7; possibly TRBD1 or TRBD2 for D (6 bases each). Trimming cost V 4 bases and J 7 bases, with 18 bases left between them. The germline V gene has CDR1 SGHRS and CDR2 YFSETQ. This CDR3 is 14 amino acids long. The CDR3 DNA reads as TGCGCCAGCAGCCCGCTGATAGGGGGGAGGGAGCAGTACTTC. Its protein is CASSPLIGGREQYF.

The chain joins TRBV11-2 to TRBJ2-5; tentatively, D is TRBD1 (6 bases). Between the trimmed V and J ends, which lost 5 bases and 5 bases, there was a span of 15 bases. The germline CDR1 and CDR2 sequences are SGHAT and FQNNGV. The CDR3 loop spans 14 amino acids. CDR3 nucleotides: TGTGCCAGCAGCCCTCGACAGGCGAGGGAGACCCAGTACTTC. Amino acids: CASSPRQARETQYF.

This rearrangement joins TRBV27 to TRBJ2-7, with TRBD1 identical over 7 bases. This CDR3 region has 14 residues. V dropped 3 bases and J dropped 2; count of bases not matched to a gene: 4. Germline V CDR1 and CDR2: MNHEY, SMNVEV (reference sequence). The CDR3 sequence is CASSFGDRPYEQYF. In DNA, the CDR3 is TGTGCCAGCAGTTTCGGGGACAGACCCTACGAGCAGTACTTC.

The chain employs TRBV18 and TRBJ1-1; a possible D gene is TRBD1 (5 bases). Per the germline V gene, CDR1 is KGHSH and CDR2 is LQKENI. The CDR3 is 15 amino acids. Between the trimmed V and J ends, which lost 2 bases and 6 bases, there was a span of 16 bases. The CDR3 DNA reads TGTGCCAGCTCACCAAGTCAGGGCGAGTTGGCTGAAGCTTTCTTT. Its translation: CASSPSQGELAEAFF.

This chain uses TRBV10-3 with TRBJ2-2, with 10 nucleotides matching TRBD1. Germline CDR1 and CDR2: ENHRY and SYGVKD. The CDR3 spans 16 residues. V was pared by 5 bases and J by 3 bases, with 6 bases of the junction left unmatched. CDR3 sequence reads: CAISTRTGGDTGELFF. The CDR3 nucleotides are TGTGCCATCAGTACCCGGACAGGGGGAGACACCGGGGAGCTGTTTTTT.

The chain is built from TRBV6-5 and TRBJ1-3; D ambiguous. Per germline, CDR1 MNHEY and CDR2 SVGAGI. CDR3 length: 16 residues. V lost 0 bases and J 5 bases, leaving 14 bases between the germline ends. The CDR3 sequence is CASSYSGSGSRNTIYF. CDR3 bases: TGTGCCAGCAGTTACTCAGGCAGCGGATCTCGAAACACCATATATTTT.

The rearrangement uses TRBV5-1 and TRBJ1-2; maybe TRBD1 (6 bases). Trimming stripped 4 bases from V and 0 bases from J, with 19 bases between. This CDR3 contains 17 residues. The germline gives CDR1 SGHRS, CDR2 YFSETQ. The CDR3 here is CASSPTVGGRANYGYTF. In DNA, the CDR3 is TGCGCCAGCAGCCCCACGGTAGGGGGACGAGCTAACTATGGCTACACCTTC.

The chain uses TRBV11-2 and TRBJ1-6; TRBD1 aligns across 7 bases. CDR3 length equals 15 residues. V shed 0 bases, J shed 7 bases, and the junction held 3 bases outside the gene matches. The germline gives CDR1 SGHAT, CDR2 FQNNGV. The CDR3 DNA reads TGTGCCAGCAGCTTAGAGTCAGGGGGGAATTCACCCCTCCACTTT. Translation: CASSLESGGNSPLHF.

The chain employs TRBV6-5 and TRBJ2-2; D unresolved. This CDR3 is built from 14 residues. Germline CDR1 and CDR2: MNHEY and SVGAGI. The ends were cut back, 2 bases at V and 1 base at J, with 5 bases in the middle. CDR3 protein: CASSYVQNTGELFF. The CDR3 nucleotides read TGTGCCAGCAGTTACGTGCAGAACACCGGGGAGCTGTTTTTT.

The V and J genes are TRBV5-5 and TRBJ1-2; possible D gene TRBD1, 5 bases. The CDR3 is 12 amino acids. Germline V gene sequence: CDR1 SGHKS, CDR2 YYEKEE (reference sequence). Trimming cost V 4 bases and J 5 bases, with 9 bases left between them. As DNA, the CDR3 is TGTGCCAGCAGCGGGACGGTTTATGGCTACACCTTC. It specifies CASSGTVYGYTF.

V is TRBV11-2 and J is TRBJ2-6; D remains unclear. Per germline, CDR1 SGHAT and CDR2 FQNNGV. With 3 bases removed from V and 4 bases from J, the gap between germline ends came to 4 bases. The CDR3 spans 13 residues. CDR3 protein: CASSFAGANVLTF. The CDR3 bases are TGTGCCAGCAGCTTTGCCGGGGCCAACGTCCTGACTTTC.

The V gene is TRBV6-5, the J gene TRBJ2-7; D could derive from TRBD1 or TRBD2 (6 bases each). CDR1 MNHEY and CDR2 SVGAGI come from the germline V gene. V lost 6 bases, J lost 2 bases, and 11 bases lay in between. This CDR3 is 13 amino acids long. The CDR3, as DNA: TGTGCCAGCAGAGGGGGGCCTACCTACGAGCAGTACTTC. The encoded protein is CASRGGPTYEQYF.

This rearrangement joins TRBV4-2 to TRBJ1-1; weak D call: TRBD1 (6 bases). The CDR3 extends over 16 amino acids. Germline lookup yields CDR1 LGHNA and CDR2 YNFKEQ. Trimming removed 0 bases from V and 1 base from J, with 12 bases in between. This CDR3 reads CASSQDRGAGNTEAFF. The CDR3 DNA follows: TGTGCCAGCAGCCAAGATCGGGGGGCGGGGAACACTGAAGCTTTCTTT.

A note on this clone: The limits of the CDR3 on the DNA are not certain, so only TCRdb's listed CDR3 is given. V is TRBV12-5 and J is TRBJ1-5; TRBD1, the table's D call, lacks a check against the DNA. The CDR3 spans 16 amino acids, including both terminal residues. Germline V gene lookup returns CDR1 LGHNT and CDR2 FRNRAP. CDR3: CASGFLAGESNQPQHF.

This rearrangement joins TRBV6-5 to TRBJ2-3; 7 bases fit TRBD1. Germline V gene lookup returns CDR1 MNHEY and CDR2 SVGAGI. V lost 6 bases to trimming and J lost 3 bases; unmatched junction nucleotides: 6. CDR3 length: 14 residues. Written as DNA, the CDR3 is TGTGCCAGCAGACCCGACAGGGCGACAGATACGCAGTATTTT. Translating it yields CASRPDRATDTQYF.

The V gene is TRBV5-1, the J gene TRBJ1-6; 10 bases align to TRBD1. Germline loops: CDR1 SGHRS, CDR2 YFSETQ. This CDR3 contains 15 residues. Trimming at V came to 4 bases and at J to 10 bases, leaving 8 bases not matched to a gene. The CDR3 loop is CASSISGTGESPLHF. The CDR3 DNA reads TGCGCCAGCAGCATTTCCGGGACAGGGGAATCACCCCTCCACTTT.